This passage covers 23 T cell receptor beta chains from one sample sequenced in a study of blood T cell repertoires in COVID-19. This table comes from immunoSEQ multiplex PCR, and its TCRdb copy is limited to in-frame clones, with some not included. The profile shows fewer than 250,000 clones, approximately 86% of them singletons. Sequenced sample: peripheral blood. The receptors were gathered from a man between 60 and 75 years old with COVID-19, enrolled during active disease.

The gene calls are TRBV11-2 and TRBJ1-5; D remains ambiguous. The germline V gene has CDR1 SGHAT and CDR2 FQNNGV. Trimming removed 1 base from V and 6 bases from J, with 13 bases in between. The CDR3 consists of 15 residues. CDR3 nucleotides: TGTGCCAGCAGCTTAGGAGGCCTACCGAGTCAGCCCCAGCATTTT. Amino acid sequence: CASSLGGLPSQPQHF. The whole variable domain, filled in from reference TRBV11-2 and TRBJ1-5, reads EAGVAQSPRYKIIEKRQSVAFWCNPISGHATLYWYQQILGQGPKLLIQFQNNGVVDDSQLPKDRFSAERLKGVDSTLKIQPAKLEDSAVYLCASSLGGLPSQPQHFGDGTRLSIL.

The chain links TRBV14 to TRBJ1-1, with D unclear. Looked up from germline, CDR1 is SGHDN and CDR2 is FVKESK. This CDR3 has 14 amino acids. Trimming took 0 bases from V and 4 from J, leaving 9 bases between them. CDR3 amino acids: CASSQDVFSTEAFF. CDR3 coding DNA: TGTGCCAGCAGCCAAGATGTATTCAGCACTGAAGCTTTCTTT. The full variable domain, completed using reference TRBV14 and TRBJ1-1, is EAGVTQFPSHSVIEKGQTVTLRCDPISGHDNLYWYRRVMGKEIKFLLHFVKESKQDESGMPNNRFLAERTGGTYSTLKVQPAELEDSGVYFCASSQDVFSTEAFFGQGTRLTVV.

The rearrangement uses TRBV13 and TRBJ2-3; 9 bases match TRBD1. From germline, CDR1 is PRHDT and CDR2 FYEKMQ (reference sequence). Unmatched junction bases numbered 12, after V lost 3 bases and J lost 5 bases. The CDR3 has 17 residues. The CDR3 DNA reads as TGTGCCAGCAGCTTCAGACAGGGGGTTGACGAAGGAGATACGCAGTATTTT. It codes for CASSFRQGVDEGDTQYF.

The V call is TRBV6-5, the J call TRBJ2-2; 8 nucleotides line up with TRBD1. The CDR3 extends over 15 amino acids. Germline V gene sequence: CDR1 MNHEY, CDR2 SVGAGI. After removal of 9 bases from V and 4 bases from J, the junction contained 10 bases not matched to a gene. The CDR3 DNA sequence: TGTGCCAGTCTTTTCCAGGGGGCTAGCACCGGGGAGCTGTTTTTT. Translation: CASLFQGASTGELFF.

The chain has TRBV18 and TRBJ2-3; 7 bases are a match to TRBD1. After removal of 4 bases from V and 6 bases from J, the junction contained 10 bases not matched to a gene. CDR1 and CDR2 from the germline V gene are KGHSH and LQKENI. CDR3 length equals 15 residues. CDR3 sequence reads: CASSLRQGSMDTQYF. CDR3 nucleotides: TGTGCCAGCTCACTGCGACAGGGTTCCATGGATACGCAGTATTTT.

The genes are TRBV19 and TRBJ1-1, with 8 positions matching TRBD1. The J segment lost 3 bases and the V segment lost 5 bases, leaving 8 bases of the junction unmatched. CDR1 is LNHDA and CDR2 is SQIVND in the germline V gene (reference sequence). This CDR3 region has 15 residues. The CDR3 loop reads CASSGRGRLDTEAFF. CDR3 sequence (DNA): TGTGCCAGTAGTGGCAGGGGGCGCTTGGACACTGAAGCTTTCTTT.

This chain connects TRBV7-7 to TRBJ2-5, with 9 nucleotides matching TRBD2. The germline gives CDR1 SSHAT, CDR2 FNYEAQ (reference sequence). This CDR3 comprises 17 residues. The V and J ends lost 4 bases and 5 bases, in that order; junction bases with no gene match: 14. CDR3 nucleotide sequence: TGTGCCAGCAGCTCCAGTAGCGGGGGATCTCGAGGGGAGACCCAGTACTTC. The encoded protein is CASSSSSGGSRGETQYF.

This CDR3 reads CASTPTGFNYGYTF. The DNA for the CDR3 is TGTGCCAGTACCCCGACAGGATTCAACTATGGCTACACCTTC. V is TRBV19 and J is TRBJ1-2; D possibly corresponds to TRBD1 (6 bases). Germline values: CDR1 LNHDA, CDR2 SQIVND (reference sequence). This CDR3 has 14 residues. V lost 7 bases to trimming and J lost 2 bases, with 14 bases between them.

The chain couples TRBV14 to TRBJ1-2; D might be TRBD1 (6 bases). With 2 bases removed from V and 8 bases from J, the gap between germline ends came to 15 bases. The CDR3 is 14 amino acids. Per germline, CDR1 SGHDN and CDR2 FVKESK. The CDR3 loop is CASSQSSGGRGYTF. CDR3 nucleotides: TGTGCCAGCAGCCAATCTTCGGGGGGCCGAGGCTACACCTTC.

Here the CDR3 DNA reads TGTGCCAGCACCATAGACACTAACTATGGCTACACCTTC. Translating gives CASTIDTNYGYTF. The rearrangement links TRBV6-5 to TRBJ1-2; D is unclear. V lost 7 bases, J lost 0 bases, and 9 bases lay in between. The CDR3 is 13 amino acids. The germline V gene has CDR1 MNHEY and CDR2 SVGAGI.

The CDR3 loop is CATPCTGEGDKSNQPQHF. CDR3 nucleotide sequence: TGTGCCACCCCCTGTACAGGGGAAGGGGACAAGAGCAATCAGCCCCAGCATTTT. This chain uses TRBV24-1 with TRBJ1-5; 7 bases are shared with TRBD1. Germline V gives CDR1 KGHDR, CDR2 SFDVKD. The CDR3 totals 18 residues. V gave up 9 bases and J gave up 1 base; unmatched junction bases: 17.

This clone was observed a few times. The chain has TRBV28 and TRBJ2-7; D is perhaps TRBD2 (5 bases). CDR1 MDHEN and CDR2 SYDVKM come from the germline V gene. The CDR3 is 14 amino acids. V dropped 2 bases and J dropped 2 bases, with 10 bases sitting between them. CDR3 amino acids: CASSLGLSPYEQYF. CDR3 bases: TGTGCCAGCAGTTTAGGACTGTCACCCTACGAGCAGTACTTC. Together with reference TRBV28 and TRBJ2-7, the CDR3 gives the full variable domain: DVKVTQSSRYLVKRTGEKVFLECVQDMDHENMFWYRQDPGLGLRLIYFSYDVKMKEKGDIPEGYSVSREKKERFSLILESASTNQTSMYLCASSLGLSPYEQYFGPGTRLTVT.

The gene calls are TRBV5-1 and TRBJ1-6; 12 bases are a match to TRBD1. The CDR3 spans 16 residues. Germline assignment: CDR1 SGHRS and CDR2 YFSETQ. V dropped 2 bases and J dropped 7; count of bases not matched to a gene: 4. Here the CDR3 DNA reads TGCGCCAGCAGCTTACAGGGACAGGGGGCGAATTCACCCCTCCACTTT. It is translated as CASSLQGQGANSPLHF. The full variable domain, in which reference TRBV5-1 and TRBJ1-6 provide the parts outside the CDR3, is KAGVTQTPRYLIKTRGQQVTLSCSPISGHRSVSWYQQTPGQGLQFLFEYFSETQRNKGNFPGRFSGRQFSNSRSEMNVSTLELGDSALYLCASSLQGQGANSPLHFGNGTRLTVT.

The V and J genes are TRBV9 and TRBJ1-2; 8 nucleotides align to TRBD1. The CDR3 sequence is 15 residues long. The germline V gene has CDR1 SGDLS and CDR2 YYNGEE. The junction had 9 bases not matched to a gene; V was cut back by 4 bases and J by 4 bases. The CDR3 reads CASSTQTGALYGYTF. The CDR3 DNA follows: TGTGCCAGCAGCACACAGACAGGGGCTCTCTATGGCTACACCTTC.

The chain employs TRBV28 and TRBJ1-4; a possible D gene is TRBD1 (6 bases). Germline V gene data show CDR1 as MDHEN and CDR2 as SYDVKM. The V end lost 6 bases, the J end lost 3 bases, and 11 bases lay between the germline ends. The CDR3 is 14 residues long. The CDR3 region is CASRKQGSNEKLFF. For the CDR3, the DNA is TGTGCCAGCAGGAAACAGGGTTCTAATGAAAAACTGTTTTTT. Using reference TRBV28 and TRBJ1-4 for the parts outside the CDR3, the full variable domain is DVKVTQSSRYLVKRTGEKVFLECVQDMDHENMFWYRQDPGLGLRLIYFSYDVKMKEKGDIPEGYSVSREKKERFSLILESASTNQTSMYLCASRKQGSNEKLFFGSGTQLSVL.

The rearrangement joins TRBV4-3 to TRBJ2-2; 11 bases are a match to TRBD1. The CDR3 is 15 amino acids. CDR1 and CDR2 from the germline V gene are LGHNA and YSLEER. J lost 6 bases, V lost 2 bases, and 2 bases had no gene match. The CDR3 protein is CASSQLGQGAGELFF. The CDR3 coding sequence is TGCGCCAGCAGCCAACTGGGACAGGGGGCCGGGGAGCTGTTTTTT.

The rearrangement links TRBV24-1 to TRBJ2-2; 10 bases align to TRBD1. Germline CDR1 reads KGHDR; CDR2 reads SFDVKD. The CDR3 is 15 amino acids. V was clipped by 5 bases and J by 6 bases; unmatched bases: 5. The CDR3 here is CATSVPGQGSGELFF. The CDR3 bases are TGTGCCACCAGTGTCCCGGGACAGGGGTCCGGGGAGCTGTTTTTT.

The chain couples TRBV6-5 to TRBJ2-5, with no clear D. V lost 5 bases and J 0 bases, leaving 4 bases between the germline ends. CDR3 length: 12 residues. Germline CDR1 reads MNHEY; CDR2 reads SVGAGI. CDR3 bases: TGTGCCAGCAGTCAGTACCAAGAGACCCAGTACTTC. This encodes CASSQYQETQYF.

CDR3 bases: TGTGCCTGGAGTCTAACGGGTGGCTATGGCTACACCTTC. Translated, it gives CAWSLTGGYGYTF. This rearrangement joins TRBV30 to TRBJ1-2; D is undetermined. Trimming shortened V by 2 bases and J by 4 bases, and 11 bases separated the two germline ends. CDR1 GTSNPN and CDR2 SVGIG come from the germline V gene (reference sequence). The CDR3 length is 13 residues.

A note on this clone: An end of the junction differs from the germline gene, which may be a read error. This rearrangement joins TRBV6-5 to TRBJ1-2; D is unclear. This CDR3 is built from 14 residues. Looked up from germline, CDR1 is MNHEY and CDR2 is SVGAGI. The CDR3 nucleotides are TGTGCCAGCACTCCCGGCGGGTCTGTCTATGGCCACACCTTC. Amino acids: CASTPGGSVYGHTF.

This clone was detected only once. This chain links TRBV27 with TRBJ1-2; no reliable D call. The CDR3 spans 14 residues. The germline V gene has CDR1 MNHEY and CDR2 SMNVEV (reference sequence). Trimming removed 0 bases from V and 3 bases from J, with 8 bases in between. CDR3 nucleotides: TGTGCCAGCAGTTTATCCAGAGGAGACTATGGCTACACCTTC. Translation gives CASSLSRGDYGYTF.

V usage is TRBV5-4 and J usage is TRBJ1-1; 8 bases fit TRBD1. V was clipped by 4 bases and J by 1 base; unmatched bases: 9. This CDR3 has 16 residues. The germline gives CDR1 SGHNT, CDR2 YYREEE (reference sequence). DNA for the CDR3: TGTGCCAGCAGCACAGGGGGTCCGTCTCCGAACACTGAAGCTTTCTTT. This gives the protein CASSTGGPSPNTEAFF.

The CDR3 is CASSSKLGQGISSGANVLTF. DNA of the CDR3: TGTGCCAGCAGTTCGAAATTGGGACAGGGGATCTCATCTGGGGCCAACGTCCTGACTTTC. This chain links TRBV6-2 or TRBV6-3 with TRBJ2-6; 10 bases map to TRBD1. V lost 4 bases, J lost 1 base, and 13 bases stayed unmatched. Germline assignment: CDR1 MNHEY and CDR2 SVGEGT. This CDR3 region has 20 residues.